The present T cell receptor (beta chain) was sequenced within a study of T cell responses to AZD1222 COVID-19 vaccine. Study-level results: Spike-specific TCR breadth rose after two AZD1222 doses, and depth rose as well. Donors, mostly white British, included more females; clonal diversity was possibly underestimated.

The data were produced by immunoSEQ multiplex PCR, yet TCRdb's version contains in-frame clones alone and is incomplete. The table records more than 95,000 clones, about nine tenths of them present only once. Comments on this clone: The antigen remains unidentified.

Germline V gene data show CDR1 as MNHNS and CDR2 as SASEGT. The CDR3 runs to 15 residues. With 2 bases removed from V and 0 bases from J, the gap between germline ends came to 8 bases. The specimen comprised peripheral blood, sampled on day 0 of MenACWY control vaccination. This chain connects TRBV6-1 to TRBJ2-1; no clear D. The receptor's source is an adult in good health. The CDR3 here is CASSETIYSYNEQFF. CDR3 nucleotides: TGTGCCAGCAGTGAAACGATATACTCCTACAATGAGCAGTTCTTC.